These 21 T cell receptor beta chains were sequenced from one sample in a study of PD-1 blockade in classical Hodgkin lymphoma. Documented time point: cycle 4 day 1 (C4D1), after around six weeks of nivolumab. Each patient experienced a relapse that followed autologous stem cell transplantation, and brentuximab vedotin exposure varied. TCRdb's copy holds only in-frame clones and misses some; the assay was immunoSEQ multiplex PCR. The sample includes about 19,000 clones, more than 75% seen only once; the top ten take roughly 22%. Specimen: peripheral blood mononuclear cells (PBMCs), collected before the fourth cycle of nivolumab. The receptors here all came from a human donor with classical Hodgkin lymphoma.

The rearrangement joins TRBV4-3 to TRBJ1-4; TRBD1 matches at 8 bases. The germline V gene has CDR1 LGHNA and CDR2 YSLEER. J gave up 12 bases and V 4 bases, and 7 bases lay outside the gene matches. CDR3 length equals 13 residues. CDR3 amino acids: CASSRRQGLELFF. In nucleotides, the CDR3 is TGCGCCAGCAGCCGAAGACAGGGGCTAGAACTGTTTTTT.

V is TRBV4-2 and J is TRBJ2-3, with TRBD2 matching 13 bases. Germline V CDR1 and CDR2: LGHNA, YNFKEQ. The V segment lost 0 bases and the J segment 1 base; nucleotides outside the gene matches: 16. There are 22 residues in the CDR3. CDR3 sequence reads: CASSQELGGLAGNSGGTDTQYF. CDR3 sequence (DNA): TGTGCCAGCAGCCAAGAGCTTGGGGGACTAGCGGGAAACAGTGGTGGCACAGATACGCAGTATTTT.

CDR3 residues: CASRFSGVMQETQYF. For the CDR3, the DNA is TGCGCCAGCCGATTTTCTGGGGTTATGCAAGAGACCCAGTACTTC. The chain joins TRBV10-2 to TRBJ2-5, with D hard to call. The length of the CDR3 is 15 residues. Trimming stripped 8 bases from V and 2 bases from J, with 18 bases between. Germline V gene lookup returns CDR1 WSHSY and CDR2 SAAADI.

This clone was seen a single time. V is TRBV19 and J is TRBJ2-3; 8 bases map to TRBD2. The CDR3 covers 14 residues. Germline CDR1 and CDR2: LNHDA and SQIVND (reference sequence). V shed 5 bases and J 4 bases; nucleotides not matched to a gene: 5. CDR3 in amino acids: CASSWIGGADTQYF. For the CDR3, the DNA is TGTGCCAGTAGTTGGATCGGGGGGGCAGATACGCAGTATTTT.

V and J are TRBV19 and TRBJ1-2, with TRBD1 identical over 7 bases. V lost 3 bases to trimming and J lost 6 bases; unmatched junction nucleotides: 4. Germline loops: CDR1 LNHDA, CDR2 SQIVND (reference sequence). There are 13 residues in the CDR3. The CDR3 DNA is TGTGCCAGTAGTATTCTACAGGGGAATGGCTACACCTTC. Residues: CASSILQGNGYTF.

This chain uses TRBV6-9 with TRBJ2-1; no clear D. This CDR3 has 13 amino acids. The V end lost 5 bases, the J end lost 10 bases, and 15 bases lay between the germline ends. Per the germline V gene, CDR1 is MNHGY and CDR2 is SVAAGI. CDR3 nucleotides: TGTGCCAGCAGTGCTCCCCCGGAAGACGAGCAGTTCTTC. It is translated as CASSAPPEDEQFF.

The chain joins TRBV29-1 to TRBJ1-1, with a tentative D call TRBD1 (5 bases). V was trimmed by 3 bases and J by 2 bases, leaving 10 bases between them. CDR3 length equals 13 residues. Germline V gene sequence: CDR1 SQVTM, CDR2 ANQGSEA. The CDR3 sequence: CSVEIDRNTEAFF. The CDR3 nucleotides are TGCAGCGTTGAGATCGACAGAAACACTGAAGCTTTCTTT.

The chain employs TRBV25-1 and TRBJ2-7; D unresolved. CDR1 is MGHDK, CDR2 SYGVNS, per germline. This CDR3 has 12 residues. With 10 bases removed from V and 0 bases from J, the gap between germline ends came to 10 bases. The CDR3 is CATPGSSYEQYF. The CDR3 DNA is TGTGCCACCCCTGGTTCCTCCTACGAGCAGTACTTC.

DNA for the CDR3: TGTGCCAGTAGTAGATATGAGGGCGAGCAGTACTTC. It translates to CASSRYEGEQYF. The chain recombines TRBV19 with TRBJ2-7; D is possibly TRBD2 (5 bases). Germline values: CDR1 LNHDA, CDR2 SQIVND (reference sequence). The CDR3 loop spans 12 amino acids. Trimming took 4 bases from V and 6 from J, leaving 10 bases between them.

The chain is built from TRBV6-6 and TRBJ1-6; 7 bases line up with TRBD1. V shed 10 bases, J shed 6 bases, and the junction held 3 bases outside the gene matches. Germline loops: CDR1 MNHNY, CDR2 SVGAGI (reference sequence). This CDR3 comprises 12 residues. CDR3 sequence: CATGDSNSPLHF. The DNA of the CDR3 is TGTGCCACAGGGGACAGTAATTCACCCCTCCACTTT.

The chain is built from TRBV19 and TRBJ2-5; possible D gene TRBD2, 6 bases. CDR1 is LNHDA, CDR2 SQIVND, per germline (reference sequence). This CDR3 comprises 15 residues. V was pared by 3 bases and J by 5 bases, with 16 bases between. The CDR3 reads CASSIDLRAGETQYF. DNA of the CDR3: TGTGCCAGTAGTATTGATCTCAGGGCGGGGGAGACCCAGTACTTC.

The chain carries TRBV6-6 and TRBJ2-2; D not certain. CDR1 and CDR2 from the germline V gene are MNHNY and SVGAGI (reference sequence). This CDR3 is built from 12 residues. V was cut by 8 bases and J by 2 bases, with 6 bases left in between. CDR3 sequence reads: CASGLNTGELFF. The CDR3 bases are TGTGCCAGCGGTCTAAACACCGGGGAGCTGTTTTTT.

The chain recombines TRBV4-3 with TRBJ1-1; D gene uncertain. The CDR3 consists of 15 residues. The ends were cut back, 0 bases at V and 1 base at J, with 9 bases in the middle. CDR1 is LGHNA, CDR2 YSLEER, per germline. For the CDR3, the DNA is TGCGCCAGCAGCCAAGATATCGGGGAGAACACTGAAGCTTTCTTT. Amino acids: CASSQDIGENTEAFF.

CDR3 DNA sequence: TGTGCCAGCAGTGGCCCCGCGGGAGGGCTTAATGAGCAGTTCTTC. Translation gives CASSGPAGGLNEQFF. This sequence joins TRBV6-6 and TRBJ2-1; 9 bases align to TRBD2. Germline CDR1 reads MNHNY; CDR2 reads SVGAGI (reference sequence). The trim removed 5 bases at V and 7 bases at J, leaving 9 bases unmatched. The CDR3 is made up of 15 amino acids.

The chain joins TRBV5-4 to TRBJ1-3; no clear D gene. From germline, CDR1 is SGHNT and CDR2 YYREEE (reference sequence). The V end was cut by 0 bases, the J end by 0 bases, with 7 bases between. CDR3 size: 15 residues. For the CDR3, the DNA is TGTGCCAGCAGCTTGGGGGTTGGCTCTGGAAACACCATATATTTT. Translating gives CASSLGVGSGNTIYF.

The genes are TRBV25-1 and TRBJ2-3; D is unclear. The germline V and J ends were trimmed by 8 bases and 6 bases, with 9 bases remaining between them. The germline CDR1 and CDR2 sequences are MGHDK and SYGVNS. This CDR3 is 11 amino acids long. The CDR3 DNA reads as TGTGCCAGCGAACTCGTGGATACGCAGTATTTT. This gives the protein CASELVDTQYF.

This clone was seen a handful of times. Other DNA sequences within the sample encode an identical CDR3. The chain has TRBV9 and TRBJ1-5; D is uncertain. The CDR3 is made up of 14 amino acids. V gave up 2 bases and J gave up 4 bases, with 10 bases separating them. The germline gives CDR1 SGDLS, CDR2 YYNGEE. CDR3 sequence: CASSVGSSNQPQHF. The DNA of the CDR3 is TGTGCCAGCAGCGTTGGCAGCTCAAATCAGCCCCAGCATTTT. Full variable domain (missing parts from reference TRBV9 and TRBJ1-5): DSGVTQTPKHLITATGQRVTLRCSPRSGDLSVYWYQQSLDQGLQFLIQYYNGEERAKGNILERFSAQQFPDLHSELNLSSLELGDSALYFCASSVGSSNQPQHFGDGTRLSIL.

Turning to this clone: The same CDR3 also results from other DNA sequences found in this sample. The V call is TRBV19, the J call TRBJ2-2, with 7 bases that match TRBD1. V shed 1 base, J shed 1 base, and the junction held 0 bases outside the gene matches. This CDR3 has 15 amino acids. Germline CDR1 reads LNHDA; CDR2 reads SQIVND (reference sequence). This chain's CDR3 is CASSIGDRNTGELFF. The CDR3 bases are TGTGCCAGTAGTATAGGGGACAGGAACACCGGGGAGCTGTTTTTT. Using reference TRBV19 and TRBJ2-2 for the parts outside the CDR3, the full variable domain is DGGITQSPKYLFRKEGQNVTLSCEQNLNHDAMYWYRQDPGQGLRLIYYSQIVNDFQKGDIAEGYSVSREKKESFPLTVTSAQKNPTAFYLCASSIGDRNTGELFFGEGSRLTVL.

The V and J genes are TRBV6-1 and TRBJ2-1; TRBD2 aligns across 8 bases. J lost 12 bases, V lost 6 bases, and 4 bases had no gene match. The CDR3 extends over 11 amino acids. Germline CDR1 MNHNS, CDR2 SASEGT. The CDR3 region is CASSSGTRQFF. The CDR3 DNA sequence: TGTGCCAGCAGCTCCGGGACTAGGCAGTTCTTC.

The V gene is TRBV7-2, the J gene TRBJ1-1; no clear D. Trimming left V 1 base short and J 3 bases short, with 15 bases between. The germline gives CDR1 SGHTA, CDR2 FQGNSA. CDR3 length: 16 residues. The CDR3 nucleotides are TGTGCCAGCAGCTTAGTCGGCGGGTTTACGGACACTGAAGCTTTCTTT. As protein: CASSLVGGFTDTEAFF.

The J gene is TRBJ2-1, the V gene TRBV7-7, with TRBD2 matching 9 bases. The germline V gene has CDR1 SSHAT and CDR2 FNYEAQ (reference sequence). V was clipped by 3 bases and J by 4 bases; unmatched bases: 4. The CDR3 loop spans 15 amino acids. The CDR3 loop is CASSFSSGTYNEQFF. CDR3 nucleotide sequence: TGTGCCAGCAGCTTCTCTAGCGGGACATACAATGAGCAGTTCTTC.